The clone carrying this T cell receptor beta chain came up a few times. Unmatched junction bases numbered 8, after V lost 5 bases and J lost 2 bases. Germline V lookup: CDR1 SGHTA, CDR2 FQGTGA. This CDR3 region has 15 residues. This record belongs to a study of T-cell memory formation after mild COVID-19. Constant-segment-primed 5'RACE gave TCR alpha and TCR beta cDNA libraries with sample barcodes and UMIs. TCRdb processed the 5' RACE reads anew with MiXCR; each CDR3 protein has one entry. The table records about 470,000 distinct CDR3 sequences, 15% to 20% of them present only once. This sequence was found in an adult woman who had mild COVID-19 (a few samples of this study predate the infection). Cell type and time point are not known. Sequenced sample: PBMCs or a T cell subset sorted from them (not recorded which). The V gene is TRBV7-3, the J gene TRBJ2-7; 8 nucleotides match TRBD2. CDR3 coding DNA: TGTGCCAGCAGCCAAACTAGCGGCCCTACCTACGAGCAGTACTTC. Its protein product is CASSQTSGPTYEQYF.